This T cell receptor (beta chain) appears in the sequencing data of a study of cytomegalovirus exposure and HLA in healthy donors. Findings and caveats of the study: Among TCR sequences, most were rare, though some public TCRs appeared in many donors. Researchers reported from a later analysis that most CMV-associated TCR beta chains appeared HLA-restricted. A missense DCLRE1C variant was associated with V- and J-gene trimming of TCR beta chains in a later analysis, and an independent cohort replicated the association.

Everyone who donated was a healthy bone marrow donor. A note on this clone: Its cognate antigen is unknown.

V lost 1 base, J lost 3 bases, and 10 bases lay in between. Germline CDR1 and CDR2: MRHNA and SNTAGT. The CDR3 covers 15 residues. 13 Jbeta primers and 60 Vbeta primers were used for the PCR. Measured with immunoSEQ multiplex PCR; TCRdb has only the in-frame clones, and not every one. Of around 150,000 clones in the sample, about 72% were seen once. The clonotype comes from a man aged 60 to 69 in good health and CMV-seronegative. Input material: PBMCs. The rearrangement joins TRBV6-4 to TRBJ2-1; possible D gene TRBD2, 6 bases. CDR3: CASSDYHGGYNEQFF. The CDR3 DNA is TGTGCCAGCAGTGACTATCACGGGGGCTACAATGAGCAGTTCTTC.